This entry lists 10 T cell receptor beta chains sequenced from one sample in a study of blood T cell repertoires in COVID-19. Profiled with immunoSEQ multiplex PCR; TCRdb holds only in-frame clones, not every one. The repertoire includes 250,000 to 350,000 clones, more than 90% of them detected once, and roughly 20% sits in the top ten. Sequences were obtained from PBMCs or T cells enriched from blood (not recorded which). These TCRs come from a woman aged 25 to 39 who had recovered from COVID-19.

This chain joins TRBV11-2 and TRBJ2-2; 7 bases match TRBD1. Germline lookup yields CDR1 SGHAT and CDR2 FQNNGV. The CDR3 contains 13 residues. The trim removed 6 bases at V and 4 bases at J, leaving 2 bases unmatched. The CDR3 protein is CASRPGGTGELFF. For the CDR3, the DNA is TGTGCCAGCAGACCAGGGGGCACCGGGGAGCTGTTTTTT. Together with reference TRBV11-2 and TRBJ2-2, the CDR3 gives the full variable domain: EAGVAQSPRYKIIEKRQSVAFWCNPISGHATLYWYQQILGQGPKLLIQFQNNGVVDDSQLPKDRFSAERLKGVDSTLKIQPAKLEDSAVYLCASRPGGTGELFFGEGSRLTVL.

This clone was detected only once. The genes are TRBV5-4 and TRBJ1-2; 10 bases agree with TRBD1. The CDR3 runs 14 residues. CDR1 is SGHNT, CDR2 YYREEE, per germline (reference sequence). Germline trimming cut 3 bases from V and 8 bases from J; bases unmatched to any gene: 7. The CDR3 DNA reads as TGTGCCAGCAGCTCCGGGACAGGGGCTTTCGGCTACACCTTC. The encoded protein is CASSSGTGAFGYTF.

This rearrangement joins TRBV5-8 to TRBJ2-3; TRBD2 might be the D (8 bases). CDR3 length: 20 residues. The germline V gene encodes CDR1 SGHTS and CDR2 YDEGEE. V dropped 3 bases and J dropped 3 bases, with 29 bases sitting between them. The CDR3 DNA follows: TGTGCCAGCAGCTCCCCCGACAGGGTCCAGCGGGAGACGGAGACAGATACGCAGTATTTT. Translated: CASSSPDRVQRETETDTQYF.

This clone was seen only once. Other DNA sequences from this sample encode an identical CDR3 as well. The CDR3 nucleotides read TGTGCCAGCAGCCTAGGGGGGGGAAATCAGCCCCAGCATTTT. Translating it yields CASSLGGGNQPQHF. This chain joins TRBV7-2 and TRBJ1-5; D is possibly TRBD1 (6 bases). V lost 5 bases, J lost 4 bases, and 12 bases lay in between. Germline values: CDR1 SGHTA, CDR2 FQGNSA. The CDR3 runs 14 residues.

This rearrangement joins TRBV19 to TRBJ1-5, with 7 bases matching TRBD1. V gave up 6 bases and J gave up 4 bases; unmatched junction bases: 6. Germline lookup yields CDR1 LNHDA and CDR2 SQIVND (reference sequence). The CDR3 totals 14 residues. CDR3 sequence: CASRRDSKNQPQHF. For the CDR3, the DNA is TGTGCCAGTAGACGGGACAGTAAGAATCAGCCCCAGCATTTT.

The V gene is TRBV28, the J gene TRBJ2-5; no clear D gene. With 3 bases removed from V and 5 bases from J, the gap between germline ends came to 19 bases. In germline, CDR1 is MDHEN, CDR2 SYDVKM. CDR3 size: 16 residues. The CDR3 loop is CASSLVSTGGWETQYF. DNA of the CDR3: TGTGCCAGCAGTTTGGTCTCGACGGGTGGTTGGGAGACCCAGTACTTC.

This clone was counted a single time. This chain uses TRBV12-1 with TRBJ2-3; TRBD2, the table's D call, lacks a check against the DNA. TRBV12-1 is a pseudogene locus. CDR3 length equals 16 residues. CDR3: CASSPGLFLSTDTQYF. CDR3 in DNA: TGTGCCAGCAGCCCGGGACTATTCCTTAGCACAGATACGCAGTATTTT.

This chain uses TRBV4-3 with TRBJ2-1; D unclear. Germline assignment: CDR1 LGHNA and CDR2 YSLEER. The CDR3 has 16 amino acids. Trimming removed 1 base at V and 0 bases at J, with 10 bases between. In DNA, the CDR3 is TGCGCCAGCAGCCAAGCTCGAGTCCTCTCCTACAATGAGCAGTTCTTC. Its translation: CASSQARVLSYNEQFF.

The chain couples TRBV4-1 to TRBJ2-7; D remains ambiguous. Trimming stripped 2 bases from V and 2 bases from J, with 10 bases between. Germline CDR1 is MGHRA and CDR2 is YSYEKL. The length of the CDR3 is 14 residues. In DNA, the CDR3 is TGCGCCAGCAGCCAACTCAGACTGACCTACGAGCAGTACTTC. Its protein product is CASSQLRLTYEQYF.

The chain is built from TRBV5-1 and TRBJ2-3; D ambiguous. The CDR3 sequence is 12 residues long. V lost 4 bases and J 3 bases, leaving 6 bases between the germline ends. Per germline, CDR1 SGHRS and CDR2 YFSETQ. The CDR3, as DNA: TGCGCCAGCAGCCCGCGGACAGATACGCAGTATTTT. Protein product: CASSPRTDTQYF. Full variable domain (rest looked up from reference TRBV5-1 and TRBJ2-3): KAGVTQTPRYLIKTRGQQVTLSCSPISGHRSVSWYQQTPGQGLQFLFEYFSETQRNKGNFPGRFSGRQFSNSRSEMNVSTLELGDSALYLCASSPRTDTQYFGPGTRLTVL.